The 9 T cell receptor beta chains below all came from one sample that was sequenced in a study of T cell responses to AZD1222 COVID-19 vaccine. Only in-frame clones appear in the TCRdb table, and some are missing; sequencing was by immunoSEQ multiplex PCR. Of some 100,000 clones listed, nearly 95% were seen once; the top ten hold 1.7%. Source: peripheral blood, taken on day 0 of AZD1222 vaccination. All receptors derive from an adult in good health.

The V call is TRBV14, the J call TRBJ1-4; TRBD1 agrees at 8 bases. The CDR3 length is 15 residues. The V and J ends lost 2 bases and 6 bases, in that order; junction bases with no gene match: 5. Germline assignment: CDR1 SGHDN and CDR2 FVKESK. The CDR3 loop is CASSQLGQVDEKLFF. CDR3 coding DNA: TGTGCCAGCAGCCAATTGGGACAGGTAGATGAAAAACTGTTTTTT.

This sequence joins TRBV30 and TRBJ1-2; D gene ambiguous. The CDR3 covers 14 residues. Trimming left V 4 bases short and J 9 bases short, with 21 bases between. CDR1 is GTSNPN, CDR2 SVGIG, per germline (reference sequence). The CDR3 nucleotides read TGTGCCTGGAATGTCGGCAGCACTCCTATGAGCTACACCTTC. This gives the protein CAWNVGSTPMSYTF.

The J gene is TRBJ2-3, the V gene TRBV2; the D gene is possibly TRBD1 (5 bases). Trimming took 2 bases from V and 1 from J, leaving 10 bases between them. This CDR3 has 15 residues. Germline CDR1 and CDR2: SNHLY and FYNNEI. CDR3 nucleotide sequence: TGTGCCAGCAGTGAACCAGGGCAAGGCACAGATACGCAGTATTTT. Protein product: CASSEPGQGTDTQYF.

This clone was seen a single time. This CDR3 reads CASSELVGVSYNEQFF. CDR3 bases: TGTGCCAGCAGTGAACTGGTGGGAGTCTCCTACAATGAGCAGTTCTTC. J is TRBJ2-1 and V is TRBV6-1; D possibly corresponds to TRBD2 (5 bases). V lost 2 bases, J lost 0 bases, and 11 bases lay in between. Germline values: CDR1 MNHNS, CDR2 SASEGT. The CDR3 has 16 amino acids.

This clone has a single count. This CDR3 reads CSVSLASAEQYF. DNA of the CDR3: TGCAGCGTCTCCCTCGCAAGCGCCGAGCAGTACTTC. V usage is TRBV29-1 and J usage is TRBJ2-7; D remains ambiguous. Trimming took 6 bases from V and 6 from J, leaving 15 bases between them. The length of the CDR3 is 12 residues. Germline V gene data show CDR1 as SQVTM and CDR2 as ANQGSEA.

The V call is TRBV9, the J call TRBJ2-7, with no clear D. V was cut by 0 bases and J by 6 bases, with 10 bases left in between. The germline gives CDR1 SGDLS, CDR2 YYNGEE. This CDR3 region has 13 residues. CDR3 DNA: TGTGCCAGCAGCGTAGTGGGCACGTCCGAGCAGTACTTC. Translated: CASSVVGTSEQYF.

V gene TRBV18 combines with J gene TRBJ1-6; 10 bases are shared with TRBD1. CDR1 and CDR2 (germline): KGHSH, LQKENI. This CDR3 has 16 residues. With 2 bases clipped from V and 10 bases from J, the junction kept 8 bases outside the gene matches. CDR3: CASSPTTGGSGSPLHF. The CDR3 coding sequence is TGTGCCAGCTCACCAACGACAGGGGGCTCTGGGTCACCCCTCCACTTT.

The chain combines TRBV28 with TRBJ1-4, with D possibly being TRBD1 (6 bases). The CDR3 runs to 15 residues. Per germline, CDR1 MDHEN and CDR2 SYDVKM. V dropped 0 bases and J dropped 3 bases, with 8 bases sitting between them. CDR3 loop: CASSLWDSSNEKLFF. CDR3 nucleotide sequence: TGTGCCAGCAGTTTATGGGACAGCTCTAATGAAAAACTGTTTTTT.

This clone was recorded only once. V usage is TRBV20-1 and J usage is TRBJ1-1; the D gene is possibly TRBD1 (6 bases). The ends were cut back, 3 bases at V and 4 bases at J, with 12 bases in the middle. This CDR3 has 13 amino acids. CDR1 DFQATT and CDR2 SNEGSKA come from the germline V gene (reference sequence). The CDR3 loop is CSASGGQGTEAFF. CDR3 coding DNA: TGCAGTGCTAGTGGGGGCCAGGGCACTGAAGCTTTCTTT.